This is a list of T cell receptor beta chains from one sample in a study of cytotoxic CD8 clonotypes in ibrutinib-treated CLL. Libraries were prepared by immunoSEQ multiplex PCR; TCRdb keeps only in-frame clonotypes and omits some of them. The profile shows some 200,000 clones, nearly 80% of them singletons. This material consisted of PBMCs, taken after 12 months of ibrutinib treatment. Receptors originate from a human donor with chronic lymphocytic leukemia. CDR3s include the opening cysteine and the closing phenylalanine or tryptophan. D genes are given only for firm matches. Not every row has a clone size; where given, it reads once, few, many or a size class.

cdr3_length,j_call,clone_size,v_call,d_call,cdr3_nt,cdr3_aa
10,TRBJ2-5,-,TRBV20-1,-,TGCAGTGCTACCCAAGAGACCCAGTACTTC,CSATQETQYF
10,TRBJ2-1,-,TRBV7-8,-,TGTGCCGTGGGACGGAATGAGCAGTTCTTC,CAVGRNEQFF
13,TRBJ1-4,few,TRBV7-9,-,TGTGCCACAAAGGCGGGAACTAATGAAAAACTGTTTTTT,CATKAGTNEKLFF
20,TRBJ2-5,-,TRBV7-3,TRBD2,TGTGCCAGCAGCTTTGTTCCACTCGGGACTAGCGAAGGTTGGCAAGAGACCCAGTACTTC,CASSFVPLGTSEGWQETQYF
13,TRBJ2-5,once,TRBV7-7,-,TGTGCTAGCACAACGGACAGACAAGAGACCCAGTACTTC,CASTTDRQETQYF
15,TRBJ1-1,-,TRBV19,-,TGTGCCAGTAGTATTTCTTGGGGCGAGGACACTGAAGCTTTCTTT,CASSISWGEDTEAFF
13,TRBJ1-1,-,TRBV2,TRBD1,TGTGCCAGTTGGTCTCCACGGGACAGTGAAGCTTTCTTT,CASWSPRDSEAFF
13,TRBJ2-2,few,TRBV28,-,TGTGCCAGCACAAGCTTGCCCACCGGGGAGCTGTTTTTT,CASTSLPTGELFF
15,TRBJ2-1,-,TRBV29-1,-,TGCAGCGTTGTAGTTGACCTCAGCTCCTACAATGAGCAGTTCTTC,CSVVVDLSSYNEQFF
14,TRBJ2-2,-,TRBV27,-,TGTGCCAGTTCCCTAGCGCTAAACACCGGGGAGCTGTTTTTT,CASSLALNTGELFF
15,TRBJ1-4,-,TRBV7-9,-,TGTGCCAGCAGCTTAGTAGGGGGACCCGATGAAAAACTGTTTTTT,CASSLVGGPDEKLFF
16,TRBJ2-7,few,TRBV6-5,TRBD2,TGTGCCAGCAGTTACTCGGCTAGCGGGGGCTCCTACGAGCAGTACTTC,CASSYSASGGSYEQYF
15,TRBJ2-3,-,TRBV5-5,-,TGTGCCAGCAGCTTGGGAGCAGGGAGCACAGATACGCAGTATTTT,CASSLGAGSTDTQYF
13,TRBJ1-1,-,TRBV14,-,TGTGCCAGCAGCCAACAAACGAACACTGAAGCTTTCTTT,CASSQQTNTEAFF
15,TRBJ1-3,-,TRBV18,-,TGTGCCAGCTCACCGCCGTCTAACTCTGGAAACACCATATATTTT,CASSPPSNSGNTIYF
14,TRBJ2-7,-,TRBV5-4,-,TGTGCCAGCAGCTCACCGGACAGTTCCTACGAGCAGTACTTC,CASSSPDSSYEQYF
15,TRBJ1-4,-,TRBV4-1,TRBD1,TGCGCCAGCAGCCACCCCGACAGGGACGGGGAAAAACTGTTTTTT,CASSHPDRDGEKLFF
15,TRBJ2-3,once,TRBV28,-,TGTGCCAGCAGTTTTGGAGGGGGGGCCAGAGATACGCAGTATTTT,CASSFGGGARDTQYF
14,TRBJ2-7,-,TRBV11-3,-,TGTGCCAGCAGCCCTGGGGGCAGTTCCTACGAGCAGTACTTC,CASSPGGSSYEQYF
12,TRBJ1-2,few,TRBV6-1,-,TGTGCCAGCAGGGAACCTAACTATGGCTACACCTTC,CASREPNYGYTF
12,TRBJ2-1,-,TRBV19,-,TGTGCCAGTAGAACCAGTGGCCATGAGCAGTTCTTC,CASRTSGHEQFF
15,TRBJ1-2,-,TRBV6-5,-,TGTGCCAGCAGCCTTACGGCAGGCACTAACTATGGCTACACCTTC,CASSLTAGTNYGYTF
12,TRBJ1-4,-,TRBV27,-,TGTGCCAGCAGCCCTTTGAATGAAAAACTGTTTTTT,CASSPLNEKLFF
20,TRBJ2-1,-,TRBV14,-,TGTGCCAGCAGCCAAGAGATAGTAGCCGATCTTACACCCTCTCTCAATGAGCAGTTCTTC,CASSQEIVADLTPSLNEQFF
14,TRBJ1-1,-,TRBV5-1,-,TGCGCCAGCAGCGGGGGACGGTTGAACACTGAAGCTTTCTTT,CASSGGRLNTEAFF
15,TRBJ1-5,-,TRBV11-1,TRBD1,TGTGCCAGCAGCCTGGGTACAGGGGGCAACCAGCCCCAGCATTTT,CASSLGTGGNQPQHF
15,TRBJ2-7,few,TRBV29-1,TRBD2,TGCAGCGTTGATACGGCGGGAGGGCCGGGCTACGAGCAGTACTTC,CSVDTAGGPGYEQYF
14,TRBJ2-3,few,TRBV2,TRBD2,TGTGCCAGCAGACCGGGACTAGCTGGCGATACGCAGTATTTT,CASRPGLAGDTQYF
14,TRBJ1-6,-,TRBV7-2,-,TGTGCCAGCATGCAGGGGAGTTATGGTTCACCCCTCCACTTT,CASMQGSYGSPLHF
14,TRBJ1-5,-,TRBV4-1,-,TGCGCCAGCAGCGTGGTGGGGCCACGGAGGGCCCAGCATTTT,CASSVVGPRRAQHF
13,TRBJ2-6,-,TRBV6-5,-,TGTGCCAGCAGTTTGGCTGGGGCCAACGTCCTGACTTTC,CASSLAGANVLTF
12,TRBJ1-1,-,TRBV29-1,-,TGCAGCGCCTCGGGCCTGAACACTGAAGCTTTCTTT,CSASGLNTEAFF
16,TRBJ1-1,-,TRBV27,-,TGTGCCAGCAGTTTATCTTGGGTGATGGGGGAACCTGAAGCTTTCTTT,CASSLSWVMGEPEAFF
14,TRBJ2-5,-,TRBV5-1,-,TGCGCCAGCGGTCGAGGGGGGGCCTTAGAGACCCAGTACTTC,CASGRGGALETQYF
15,TRBJ1-1,-,TRBV7-9,-,TGTGCCAGCAGCTCCGGGAGGGCGCGGGACACTGAAGCTTTCTTT,CASSSGRARDTEAFF
12,TRBJ2-7,-,TRBV28,-,TGTGCCAGCACGGGACGCCCCGGGGAGCAGTACTTC,CASTGRPGEQYF
13,TRBJ2-7,-,TRBV14,-,TGTGCCAGCTCTAGGGAGTTCTTCTGGGAGCAGTACTTC,CASSREFFWEQYF
14,TRBJ1-2,-,TRBV5-4,-,TGTGCCAGCAGCCCCCCGGGCAGGGACTCTGGCTACACCTTC,CASSPPGRDSGYTF
12,TRBJ2-7,once,TRBV7-2,-,TGTGCCAGCAGCGCGACCCTTGTCGAGCAGTACTTC,CASSATLVEQYF
15,TRBJ2-5,-,TRBV5-5,TRBD2,TGTGCCAGCAGCTACAAACGGACTAGCTGGGAGACCCAGTACTTC,CASSYKRTSWETQYF
15,TRBJ1-4,-,TRBV11-2,-,TGTGCCAGCAGCTTAAGGGGGTCTTCTAATGAAAAACTGTTTTTT,CASSLRGSSNEKLFF
16,TRBJ2-5,-,TRBV5-1,TRBD2,TGCGCCAGCAGCTTGGCCGGGGGAGGGGATCAAGAGACCCAGTACTTC,CASSLAGGGDQETQYF
17,TRBJ1-4,-,TRBV2,-,TGTGCCAGCAGGGTGGGACCATATACGGCGACTAATGAAAAACTGTTTTTT,CASRVGPYTATNEKLFF
12,TRBJ2-7,-,TRBV13,-,TGTGCCAGCAGCGAAGGGGCGTTGCAGCAGTACTTC,CASSEGALQQYF
18,TRBJ2-2,-,TRBV6-1,TRBD1,TGTGCCAGCAGTGTTTGGACAGGGGGCGCCGGTTTAACCGGGGAGCTGTTTTTT,CASSVWTGGAGLTGELFF
16,TRBJ1-5,-,TRBV12-5,TRBD1,TGTGCTAGTGGTGTGGGACAGCTCTATAGCAATCAGCCCCAGCATTTT,CASGVGQLYSNQPQHF
17,TRBJ2-5,once,TRBV11-3,TRBD1,TGTGCCAGCAGCTTAGGGGTGTCGGCAGGGGGCCGTGAGACCCAGTACTTC,CASSLGVSAGGRETQYF